This T cell receptor (beta chain) was retrieved from a study of blood T cells in healthy people across ages. The CDR3 is made up of 13 amino acids. With 5 bases removed from V and 4 bases from J, the gap between germline ends came to 14 bases. Germline V lookup: CDR1 SQVTM, CDR2 ANQGSEA. For the second PCR, which ran for 7 to 11 cycles, a sample-barcoded 5' primer and a J-beta primer mix were used. TCRdb processed the 5' RACE reads anew with MiXCR; each CDR3 protein has one entry. This table has 1.8 million or so distinct CDR3 sequences, more than 35% appearing once. The sample taken for sequencing was blood. The chain employs TRBV29-1 and TRBJ1-2, with a possible D match to TRBD1 (5 bases). This TCR was sampled from a human donor in good health. CDR3 amino acids: CSVPGTRSYGYTF. The CDR3 DNA is TGCAGCGTTCCCGGGACCCGGAGCTATGGCTACACCTTC.